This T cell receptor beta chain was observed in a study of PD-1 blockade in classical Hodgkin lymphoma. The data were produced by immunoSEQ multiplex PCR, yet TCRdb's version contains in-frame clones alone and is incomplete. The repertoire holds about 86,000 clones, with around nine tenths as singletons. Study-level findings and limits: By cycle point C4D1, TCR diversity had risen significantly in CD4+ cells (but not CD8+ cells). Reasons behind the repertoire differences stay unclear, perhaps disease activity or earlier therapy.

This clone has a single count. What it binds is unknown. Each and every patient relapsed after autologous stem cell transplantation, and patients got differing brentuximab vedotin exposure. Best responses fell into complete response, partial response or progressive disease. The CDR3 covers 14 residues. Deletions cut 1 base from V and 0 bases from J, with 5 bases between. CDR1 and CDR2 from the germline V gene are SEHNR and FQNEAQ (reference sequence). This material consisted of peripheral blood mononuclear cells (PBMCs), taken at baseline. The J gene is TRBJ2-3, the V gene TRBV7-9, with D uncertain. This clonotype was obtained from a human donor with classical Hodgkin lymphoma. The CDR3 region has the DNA TGTGCCAGCAGCTTAGTAGCTAGCACAGATACGCAGTATTTT. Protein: CASSLVASTDTQYF.